The 24 T cell receptor beta chains below all came from one sample that was sequenced in a study of post-analysis software for immune sequencing data. Antigens for these TCRs are unknown. Findings and limits, study-wide: Patients showed TRBV5-6, TRBV5-1 and TRBV20-1 among several TRBV segments more frequent than in controls.

cDNA libraries of TCR beta carried unique molecular identifiers. TCRdb re-derived calls from the PCR reads in MiXCR, one entry per CDR3 protein. The sample lists 650,000 to 900,000 distinct CDR3 sequences, about 43% occurring once. Specimen: blood. The source is a girl aged 5-17 years with multiple sclerosis.

V gene TRBV20-1 combines with J gene TRBJ2-1; D is ambiguous. V was shortened by 0 bases and J by 0 bases, with 18 bases between the two germline ends. CDR3 length equals 18 residues. Germline V gene lookup returns CDR1 DFQATT and CDR2 SNEGSKA (reference sequence). The CDR3: CSARDPSGGKSSYNEQFF. The CDR3 DNA reads as TGCAGTGCTAGAGACCCCTCCGGTGGCAAAAGCTCCTACAATGAGCAGTTCTTC.

This clonotype has a handful of counts. The J gene is TRBJ2-7, the V gene TRBV20-1, with 7 positions matching TRBD2. Looked up from germline, CDR1 is DFQATT and CDR2 is SNEGSKA (reference sequence). The CDR3 covers 13 residues. The V gene end was trimmed by 7 bases and the J gene end by 3 bases; junction bases not matched to a gene: 9. Written as DNA, the CDR3 is TGCAGTGTTTCAGACCCTAGCGGCTACGAGCAGTACTTC. Protein sequence: CSVSDPSGYEQYF.

The chain has TRBV6-5 and TRBJ2-7; 10 nucleotides line up with TRBD2. CDR3 length: 14 residues. V shed 5 bases and J 4 bases; nucleotides not matched to a gene: 5. Germline loops: CDR1 MNHEY, CDR2 SVGAGI. The CDR3, as DNA: TGTGCCAGCAGTACCACTAGCGGGACTTACGAGCAGTACTTC. Its translation is CASSTTSGTYEQYF.

V is TRBV2 and J is TRBJ2-3, with 7 positions matching TRBD2. CDR1 and CDR2 (germline): SNHLY, FYNNEI. Trimming took 7 bases from V and 0 from J; bases not matched to a gene: 4. The CDR3 is 14 residues long. CDR3 nucleotides: TGTGCCAGCACTAGCGGAGTGAGCACAGATACGCAGTATTTT. Residues: CASTSGVSTDTQYF.

This clonotype has at least ten counts. This chain links TRBV29-1 with TRBJ2-7, with 7 bases identical to TRBD1. From germline, CDR1 is SQVTM and CDR2 ANQGSEA. Trimming cost V 6 bases and J 6 bases; bases outside gene matches: 26. The CDR3 contains 18 residues. As DNA, the CDR3 is TGCAGCGTCCCACGCCTTGCCCCCAGGGGGACGGAATGCTGCGAGCAGTACTTC. Its protein is CSVPRLAPRGTECCEQYF.

V is TRBV20-1 and J is TRBJ2-6; no clear D. Germline V CDR1 and CDR2: DFQATT, SNEGSKA (reference sequence). The V gene lost 6 bases and the J gene lost 0 bases, with 6 bases spanning the gap. This CDR3 comprises 13 residues. CDR3 nucleotide sequence: TGCAGTGCCTGGACCTCTGGGGCCAACGTCCTGACTTTC. Amino acids: CSAWTSGANVLTF.

V usage is TRBV20-1 and J usage is TRBJ1-4; 8 bases map to TRBD1. V lost 6 bases to trimming and J lost 8 bases; unmatched junction nucleotides: 8. CDR1 and CDR2 from the germline V gene are DFQATT and SNEGSKA (reference sequence). CDR3 length: 13 residues. CDR3 loop: CSARWTGTEKLFF. Here the CDR3 DNA reads TGCAGTGCCAGATGGACAGGGACGGAAAAACTGTTTTTT.

The chain couples TRBV20-1 to TRBJ1-6; maybe TRBD1 (6 bases). The CDR3 extends over 16 amino acids. Germline assignment: CDR1 DFQATT and CDR2 SNEGSKA (reference sequence). Trimming stripped 1 base from V and 2 bases from J, with 12 bases between. The CDR3 DNA follows: TGCAGTGCTAGAGTTCAACAGGGCCCCTATAATTCACCCCTCCACTTT. Amino acids: CSARVQQGPYNSPLHF.

The J gene is TRBJ2-7, the V gene TRBV10-3; TRBD2 agrees at 8 bases. Germline V gene data show CDR1 as ENHRY and CDR2 as SYGVKD. This CDR3 is built from 16 residues. After removal of 4 bases from V and 6 bases from J, the junction contained 14 bases not matched to a gene. The CDR3 loop is CAISGGVGLAFVEQYF. For the CDR3, the DNA is TGTGCCATCAGTGGGGGTGTCGGACTAGCTTTTGTCGAGCAGTACTTC.

In its sample, this clonotype was seen a few times. The chain links TRBV7-3 to TRBJ1-6; no firm D call. The length of the CDR3 is 13 residues. The germline gives CDR1 SGHTA, CDR2 FQGTGA. Trimming stripped 5 bases from V and 9 bases from J, with 11 bases between. CDR3: CASSENEGSPLHF. The CDR3 DNA follows: TGTGCCAGCAGCGAAAATGAGGGTTCACCCCTCCACTTT.

Note on this clonotype: An end of the junction differs from the germline gene, which may be a read error. The V gene is TRBV9, the J gene TRBJ1-2, with TRBD1 as a possible D gene (5 bases). Germline values: CDR1 SGDLS, CDR2 YYNGEE. The CDR3 has 14 amino acids. The CDR3 is CASSVAGRSYGYTF. The CDR3 DNA is TGTGCCAGCAGCGTGGCGGGACGGAGCTATGGTTACACCTTC.

This clonotype has just a few counts. This chain uses TRBV5-1 with TRBJ2-6; D might be TRBD2 (5 bases). V was pared by 5 bases and J by 2 bases, with 11 bases between. The CDR3 has 15 residues. Germline-derived CDR1 and CDR2 are SGHRS and YFSETQ. Here the CDR3 reads CASRRSGAGANVLTF. In DNA, the CDR3 is TGCGCCAGCAGAAGATCCGGGGCTGGGGCCAACGTCCTGACTTTC.

The CDR3 reads CSATPTSGRGLGTQYF. CDR3 coding DNA: TGCAGTGCTACGCCGACTAGCGGGAGGGGGCTGGGTACGCAGTATTTT. V and J are TRBV20-1 and TRBJ2-3; 14 bases map to TRBD2. Per germline, CDR1 DFQATT and CDR2 SNEGSKA (reference sequence). The CDR3 spans 16 residues. After removal of 4 bases from V and 8 bases from J, the junction contained 11 bases not matched to a gene.

CDR3 in DNA: TGTGCCAGCAGCCCAACGCTTGGTAGCAATCAGCCCCAGCATTTT. Protein sequence: CASSPTLGSNQPQHF. The chain carries TRBV3-1 and TRBJ1-5; D call uncertain. In germline, CDR1 is LGHDT, CDR2 YNNKEL (reference sequence). The V end was cut by 4 bases, the J end by 0 bases, with 10 bases between. The CDR3 has 15 amino acids.

CDR3 DNA: TGCAGCGTTGAAGTATTCGGACAGGGGGGTCTCAAGCAGTTCTTC. Its protein product is CSVEVFGQGGLKQFF. The chain is built from TRBV29-1 and TRBJ2-1; 10 positions match TRBD1. CDR3 length: 15 amino acids. In germline, CDR1 is SQVTM, CDR2 ANQGSEA. After removal of 1 base from V and 11 bases from J, the junction contained 11 bases not matched to a gene.

The chain couples TRBV10-2 to TRBJ1-1; TRBD1 might be the D (6 bases). Germline-derived CDR1 and CDR2 are WSHSY and SAAADI. The CDR3 is made up of 14 amino acids. Trimming removed 6 bases at V and 7 bases at J, with 18 bases between. CDR3 DNA: TGCGCCAGCAGAGGAGGGCAGGGGCTTATTGAAGCTTTCTTT. It specifies CASRGGQGLIEAFF.

The chain recombines TRBV7-9 with TRBJ1-2; D not certain. Germline values: CDR1 SEHNR, CDR2 FQNEAQ (reference sequence). This CDR3 has 15 amino acids. V lost 0 bases and J 1 base, leaving 9 bases between the germline ends. CDR3 sequence: CASSLAGSVNYGYTF. The CDR3 nucleotides read TGTGCCAGCAGCTTAGCGGGCAGCGTTAACTATGGCTACACCTTC.

The rearrangement links TRBV2 to TRBJ2-1; D is perhaps TRBD1 (6 bases). The germline CDR1 and CDR2 sequences are SNHLY and FYNNEI. The CDR3 runs to 15 residues. Deletions cut 5 bases from V and 4 bases from J, with 15 bases between. The CDR3 sequence: CASSSVGGGYNEQFF. DNA for the CDR3: TGTGCCAGCAGTTCAGTAGGGGGTGGGTACAATGAGCAGTTCTTC.

The V call is TRBV29-1, the J call TRBJ2-1; 11 positions match TRBD2. J lost 5 bases, V lost 1 base, and 10 bases had no gene match. CDR1 and CDR2 from the germline V gene are SQVTM and ANQGSEA. This CDR3 has 17 residues. Here the CDR3 DNA reads TGCAGCGTTGAAGGCCTAGCGGGAGGCCCCCTAAACAATGAGCAGTTCTTC. Translated, it gives CSVEGLAGGPLNNEQFF.

The chain joins TRBV5-1 to TRBJ1-1; TRBD1 agrees at 10 bases. The CDR3 length is 14 residues. V lost 4 bases, J lost 4 bases, and 4 bases stayed unmatched. Germline-derived CDR1 and CDR2 are SGHRS and YFSETQ. CDR3 protein: CASSAGQGSTEAFF. CDR3 coding DNA: TGCGCCAGCAGCGCGGGACAGGGGAGCACTGAAGCTTTCTTT. The whole variable domain, filled in from reference TRBV5-1 and TRBJ1-1, reads KAGVTQTPRYLIKTRGQQVTLSCSPISGHRSVSWYQQTPGQGLQFLFEYFSETQRNKGNFPGRFSGRQFSNSRSEMNVSTLELGDSALYLCASSAGQGSTEAFFGQGTRLTVV.

The V and J genes are TRBV29-1 and TRBJ2-1; D gene ambiguous. This CDR3 spans 14 amino acids. Trimming left V 4 bases short and J 0 bases short, with 10 bases between. Germline values: CDR1 SQVTM, CDR2 ANQGSEA. The CDR3 loop reads CSVAGWSSYNEQFF. In DNA, the CDR3 is TGCAGCGTTGCTGGGTGGTCCTCCTACAATGAGCAGTTCTTC.

Written as DNA, the CDR3 is TGCGCCAGCAGCCAGCGACAGGGTAATTCACCCCTCCACTTT. It codes for CASSQRQGNSPLHF. The V gene is TRBV5-1, the J gene TRBJ1-6; 7 bases are a match to TRBD1. With 4 bases clipped from V and 6 bases from J, the junction kept 4 bases outside the gene matches. Germline-derived CDR1 and CDR2 are SGHRS and YFSETQ. There are 14 residues in the CDR3.

This clonotype showed up just a few times. J is TRBJ2-7 and V is TRBV12-3 or TRBV12-4; D tentatively reads TRBD1 or TRBD2 (5 bases each). The CDR3 length is 12 residues. Trimming took off 8 bases at V and 10 bases at J, with 18 bases between the two ends. CDR3 nucleotides: TGTGCCAGCTGTCTTGGGGACGTTGCCCAGTACTTC. This encodes CASCLGDVAQYF.

The chain is built from TRBV5-6 and TRBJ2-3; 7 nucleotides line up with TRBD2. Trimming at V came to 5 bases and at J to 5 bases, leaving 11 bases not matched to a gene. The CDR3 spans 15 residues. Germline CDR1 and CDR2: SGHDT and YYEEEE. The CDR3 DNA is TGTGCCAGCAGACTACAGGCGGGAGTAATAGATACGCAGTATTTT. This encodes CASRLQAGVIDTQYF.